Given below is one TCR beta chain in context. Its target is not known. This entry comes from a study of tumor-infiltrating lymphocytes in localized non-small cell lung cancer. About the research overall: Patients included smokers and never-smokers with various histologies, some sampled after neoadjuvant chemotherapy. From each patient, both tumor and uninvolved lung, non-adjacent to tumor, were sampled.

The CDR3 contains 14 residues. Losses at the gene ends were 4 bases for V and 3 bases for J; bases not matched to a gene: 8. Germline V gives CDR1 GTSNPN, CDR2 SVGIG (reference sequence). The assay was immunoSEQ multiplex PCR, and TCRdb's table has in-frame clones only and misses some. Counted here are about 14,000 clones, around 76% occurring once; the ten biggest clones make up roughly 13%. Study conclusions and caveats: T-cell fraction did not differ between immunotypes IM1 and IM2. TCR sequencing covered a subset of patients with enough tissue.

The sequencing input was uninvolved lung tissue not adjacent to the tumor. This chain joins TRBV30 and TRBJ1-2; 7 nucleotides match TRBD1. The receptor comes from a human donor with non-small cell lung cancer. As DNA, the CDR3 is TGTGCCTGGAACCAACAGGGGCCCCACTATGGCTACACCTTC. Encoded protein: CAWNQQGPHYGYTF.